Following are 15 T cell receptor beta chains from one sample sequenced in a study of T cells after yellow fever vaccination (dated by TCRdb to between 2019 and 2020). The treatment or condition label corresponds to: live attenuated yellow fever vaccine strain. Libraries came from 5' RACE. Sequencing was performed on an Illumina HiSeq 2500. TCRdb handled the public reads itself, with Q25 trimming in fastp and clone calling in MiXCR, and kept productive beta chains. Records with the same CDR3 protein are collapsed into one entry carrying the most frequent genes and DNA. In this sample the table shows nearly 550,000 distinct CDR3 sequences, about 19% of which occur a single time. About 13% of the sample is taken by the ten largest. The input for sequencing was PBMCs, taken 15 days after the yellow fever booster vaccination. These receptors all come from a man under 40 who received the YFV17D yellow fever vaccine.

The chain uses TRBV28 and TRBJ2-2; 8 bases are shared with TRBD1. The CDR3 is 14 amino acids. The germline CDR1 and CDR2 sequences are MDHEN and SYDVKM. V lost 3 bases, J lost 5 bases, and 2 bases stayed unmatched. The CDR3 sequence: CASSFRQGTGELFF. In nucleotides, the CDR3 is TGTGCCAGCAGTTTTCGACAGGGGACCGGGGAGCTGTTTTTT.

This CDR3 is CAISESSGLAKNIQYF. In nucleotides, the CDR3 is TGTGCCATCAGTGAGTCCTCAGGATTAGCCAAAAACATTCAGTACTTC. V and J are TRBV10-3 and TRBJ2-4, with unresolved D. The germline gives CDR1 ENHRY, CDR2 SYGVKD. The CDR3 covers 16 residues. V was pared by 0 bases and J by 0 bases, with 9 bases between.

This clonotype was observed a few times. The gene calls are TRBV12-3 or TRBV12-4 and TRBJ1-5; D call uncertain. CDR3 size: 15 residues. V shed 6 bases and J shed 4 bases, with 16 bases lying between them. In DNA form, the CDR3 reads TGTGCCAGCAGCCGGACTTGGTCCGGTAATCAGCCCCAGCATTTT. It encodes CASSRTWSGNQPQHF.

This clonotype was seen only once. The chain employs TRBV6-4 and TRBJ2-3, with 13 bases identical to TRBD2. J was trimmed by 2 bases and V by 0 bases; bases with no gene match: 5. Germline values: CDR1 MRHNA, CDR2 SNTAGT. The CDR3 runs 18 residues. CDR3 sequence: CASSDSGLAGDNTDTQYF. CDR3 DNA sequence: TGTGCCAGCAGTGACTCCGGACTAGCGGGAGATAACACAGATACGCAGTATTTT.

This clonotype was counted between two and nine times. The V call is TRBV7-9, the J call TRBJ2-5; D is undetermined. This CDR3 region has 12 residues. CDR1 and CDR2 (germline): SEHNR, FQNEAQ (reference sequence). Trimming removed 5 bases at V and 5 bases at J, with 9 bases between. Here the CDR3 reads CASSEHTETQYF. DNA for the CDR3: TGTGCCAGCAGCGAACATACGGAGACCCAGTACTTC.

This clonotype was counted only a few times. The gene calls are TRBV5-1 and TRBJ2-1; TRBD2 is a possible D gene (6 bases). The V gene's germline CDR1 is SGHRS and CDR2 YFSETQ. The CDR3 consists of 13 residues. With 3 bases removed from V and 7 bases from J, the gap between germline ends came to 11 bases. The CDR3 loop is CASSSMTRNEQFF. CDR3 DNA sequence: TGCGCCAGCAGCTCGATGACTAGGAATGAGCAGTTCTTC. The full variable domain, its missing parts supplied by reference TRBV5-1 and TRBJ2-1, is KAGVTQTPRYLIKTRGQQVTLSCSPISGHRSVSWYQQTPGQGLQFLFEYFSETQRNKGNFPGRFSGRQFSNSRSEMNVSTLELGDSALYLCASSSMTRNEQFFGPGTRLTVL.

This chain uses TRBV4-3 with TRBJ2-1, with TRBD2 identical over 9 bases. Germline V lookup: CDR1 LGHNA, CDR2 YSLEER. The CDR3 contains 16 residues. V shed 2 bases, J shed 2 bases, and the junction held 4 bases outside the gene matches. CDR3 bases: TGCGCCAGCAGCCAATCTGTAGCGGGAGCCTACAATGAGCAGTTCTTC. This encodes CASSQSVAGAYNEQFF.

This clonotype has a handful of counts. The rearrangement links TRBV10-3 to TRBJ2-3, with no clear D. The CDR3 spans 13 residues. The germline CDR1 and CDR2 sequences are ENHRY and SYGVKD. Trimming left V 0 bases short and J 4 bases short, with 5 bases between. The CDR3 DNA follows: TGTGCCATCAGTGAGTCCCAAGCAGATACGCAGTATTTT. This translates into CAISESQADTQYF.

This clonotype came up a few times. The chain is built from TRBV20-1 and TRBJ2-1; tentatively, D is TRBD2 (6 bases). Germline-derived CDR1 and CDR2 are DFQATT and SNEGSKA (reference sequence). With 5 bases removed from V and 9 bases from J, the gap between germline ends came to 17 bases. The CDR3 has 13 residues. The CDR3 nucleotides are TGCAGTGCTGGCCAACTAGCTGATGGTGAGCAGTTCTTC. This translates into CSAGQLADGEQFF.

The table lists this clonotype with a few counts. V is TRBV4-3 and J is TRBJ2-2; TRBD2 aligns across 14 bases. The CDR3 extends over 19 amino acids. The V gene's germline CDR1 is LGHNA and CDR2 YSLEER. With 1 base clipped from V and 8 bases from J, the junction kept 12 bases outside the gene matches. This CDR3 is CASSQGTSGRPRVFGELFF. The CDR3 region has the DNA TGCGCCAGCAGCCAAGGGACTAGCGGGAGGCCACGCGTATTTGGGGAGCTGTTTTTT.

This clonotype has a handful of counts. V usage is TRBV7-9 and J usage is TRBJ2-2; the match to TRBD1 covers 9 bases. CDR1 and CDR2 from the germline V gene are SEHNR and FQNEAQ (reference sequence). Trimming at V came to 8 bases and at J to 3 bases, leaving 7 bases not matched to a gene. This CDR3 contains 15 residues. In DNA form, the CDR3 reads TGTGCCAGCCTACGACAGGGGGTATACACCGGGGAGCTGTTTTTT. Its translation is CASLRQGVYTGELFF.

The sample holds a few counts of this clonotype. DNA of the CDR3: TGCAGCGGGGCAGGGGTTTGGGGCCCTGAAGCTTTCTTT. Protein product: CSGAGVWGPEAFF. The genes are TRBV29-1 and TRBJ1-1; perhaps TRBD1 as D (6 bases). Germline CDR1 SQVTM, CDR2 ANQGSEA. V lost 7 bases and J lost 6, with 18 bases in between. The CDR3 spans 13 residues.

The chain joins TRBV12-3 or TRBV12-4 to TRBJ1-6; D unresolved. V was pared by 6 bases and J by 4 bases, with 4 bases between. CDR3 size: 12 residues. DNA for the CDR3: TGTGCCAGCAGCGCTTATAATTCACCCCTCCACTTT. Amino acid sequence: CASSAYNSPLHF.

This clonotype was detected only a few times. CDR3 nucleotide sequence: TGCAGTGCTAGAGATCCAAGGCACGAGCAGTACTTC. It yields the protein CSARDPRHEQYF. The chain links TRBV20-1 to TRBJ2-7, with D unresolved. CDR1 is DFQATT and CDR2 is SNEGSKA in the germline V gene (reference sequence). V lost 0 bases and J lost 5, with 8 bases in between. The CDR3 spans 12 residues.

The V gene is TRBV20-1, the J gene TRBJ2-7; D is perhaps TRBD2 (5 bases). Germline lookup yields CDR1 DFQATT and CDR2 SNEGSKA (reference sequence). With 0 bases removed from V and 4 bases from J, the gap between germline ends came to 25 bases. The CDR3 is 18 amino acids. The CDR3 protein is CSAREGPRVAGPRYEQYF. The CDR3 bases are TGCAGTGCTAGAGAGGGTCCGCGGGTCGCAGGCCCCAGATACGAGCAGTACTTC.